This record covers a single T cell receptor (beta chain). There is no known antigen for this receptor. Base qualities are missing; no much larger clone stands one base away. This specimen comes from a study of cytomegalovirus exposure and HLA in healthy donors (dated by TCRdb to between 2016 and 2019). Study-wide context: An earlier analysis of about 530 of the donors reported about 300 Gb of sequence data and 100 million to 120 million unique TCR beta sequences obtained from some 200 million T cells. Because of strong linkage in the cohort, roughly five DR-DQ haplotypes were treated as single units for association and clustering. To predict cytomegalovirus infection status, the study brought together high-throughput TCR immunosequencing, statistical association of individual TCRs with disease status, and machine learning. The number of donors typed differed by locus, with about 629-630 for A, B, C, DRB1 and DQB1, around 520 for DQA1, about 610 for DPA1, and some 440 for DPB1. The study used immunosequencing to profile the T cell repertoires of approximately 630 subjects and linked those repertoires to cytomegalovirus serostatus. In a later genetic analysis, genome-wide SNP genotypes for about three fifths of the roughly 670 donors were used, and that subset was treated as a discovery cohort. An earlier analysis of about 620 of the donors applied high-throughput TCR beta sequencing to assess whether each TCR beta V gene segment acted as functional or pseudogenic. The study aimed to test whether cataloging public T cell receptors could reveal signatures of past pathogen exposure. A later analysis re-analyzed previously published TCR beta repertoires from roughly 630 donors and added high-resolution HLA genotyping to study TCR occurrence patterns. Rather than drawing on any new phenotypic data, the later analysis identified candidate immune exposures from TCR beta sequences and the way those sequences occurred across donors. Every discovery cohort repertoire had been produced on one sequencing platform. Of the approximately 400 genotyped donors, 70% to 90% were placed in the genetic ancestry cluster associated with self-reported Caucasian donors. On average, around 240,000 unique TCR beta nucleotide sequences were sequenced per donor among 398 genotyped donors of the cohort, with around 19% of those sequences being non-productive. Roughly 300 gigabases of sequencing data and some 85 million unique TCR sequences were included in an early release covering under 650 HLA-typed donors. Donor age, sex, ethnicity and CMV serostatus were compiled together with the repertoire data. Both class I and class II loci were covered by HLA typing, at four-digit resolution. In addition to the first cohort of several hundred subjects, a separate validation cohort of around 110 different subjects was used.

The cohort was made up of 650 to 700 healthy bone marrow donors. At the time of sampling, all cohort members were nominally healthy, though unrecorded immune exposures were likely present. The donor tested CMV seronegative and was one of the 352 seronegative cohort members. Each donor provided a peripheral blood sample, and peripheral blood mononuclear cells were used for TCR beta sequencing. The Qiagen DNeasy Blood Extraction Kit was used to extract genomic DNA from the blood cell samples. Library method: the immunoSEQ multiplex PCR assay. The multiplex PCR relied on a mix of 60 forward primers for TCR Vbeta segments and 13 reverse primers for TCR Jbeta segments. The CDR3 region of rearranged TCR beta genes was amplified from genomic DNA by a multiplex PCR assay. The Illumina HiSeq System was used to sequence the amplified TCR beta libraries as 87-base-pair reads. In the original analysis: Across the roughly 600 repertoires, a later analysis counted tens of millions of unique TCR beta chains, 9 million to 14 million of which were shared by at least two donors. Raw reads were error-corrected and collapsed into unique sequences with a nearest-neighbor algorithm that merged closely related sequences to remove PCR and sequencing errors. V, D and J gene segments were assigned by aligning CDR3 sequences to IMGT reference sequences. For a sequence to be retained, a match of at least six nucleotides to both a V gene segment and a J gene segment was required. Rearrangements were called productive when the CDR3 lacked stop codons and stayed in frame with V and J; all others were non-productive. Following IMGT convention, CDR3 was defined as the stretch from the second conserved V-encoded cysteine up to the conserved J-encoded phenylalanine. In an earlier analysis of around 570 of the donors, sequences lacking an unambiguous match to a single V gene segment were excluded. In an earlier analysis of some 590 of the donors, a V segment was called functional when productive rearrangements were above 56.7%, and segregating when the standard deviation between donors exceeded 5%. A statistical classification framework was developed to diagnose cytomegalovirus status using the catalog of TCR beta chain sequences. A later analysis assigned V and J genes by comparing TCR nucleotide sequences with IMGT/GENE-DB human TR gene sequences. The TCRdist pipeline was used in a later analysis to assign CDR3 sequences and most-parsimonious VDJ recombination scenarios. In a later analysis, each TCR beta chain was defined by its CDR3 amino acid sequence together with its V-gene family, and reads lacking a unique V-gene family were excluded. A later analysis removed several hundred highly shared, low-generation-probability nucleotide sequences to deal with suspected cross-contamination and a sequencing artifact. In a later analysis, a clonal expansion index for each public chain was calculated from normalized within-repertoire ranks of inferred template counts. In a later analysis, generation probabilities were computed with a VDJ recombination model fitted to out-of-frame rearrangements, and the resulting probabilities were checked against IGoR. In a later analysis, hypergeometric tests were used to score TCR-TCR, TCR-HLA and TCR-CMV co-occurrence, with a repertoire-size bias correction applied to TCR pairs. To estimate false discovery rates, a later analysis permuted the HLA or CMV assignments 20 times. In a later analysis, co-occurring TCRs were grouped with DBSCAN, and TCRdist sequence similarity was added when clustering was performed within HLA-allele-positive subsets. For co-occurrence clustering, repertoires with fewer than 30,000 or more than 120,000 public chains were excluded, along with about five repertoires with anomalous nucleotide sharing. The source is immuneACCESS, and TCRdb retained only in-frame sequences with V and J called. Part of the clones is not carried over; for the studies checked, unresolved V genes explain less than half of this, and the remainder is unexplained. Clone size and V and J calls were adopted from that table, with D and trimming inferred from the DNA. The sample table shows 150,000 to 200,000 clones, and 70% to 90% are seen once. The ten top clones hold roughly 1.7% of the sample.

The research as a whole found: A later genetic analysis reported fewer N-insertions in productive TCRs among donors in an Asian-associated ancestry cluster than the roughly 700-donor mean. An association between a missense DCLRE1C variant and V-gene and J-gene trimming of TCR beta chains was found in a later genetic analysis and replicated in an independent cohort. A cluster of highly shared sequence variants was judged likely to be a technical artifact of the sequencing pipeline. Because HLA typing was unavailable for some donors at each locus, only the typed subset was used in association tests. A total of 150 to 200 TCR beta chains were listed by the study as associated with cytomegalovirus. The 87-base-pair reads could not distinguish some IMGT-functional V segments, including TRBV6-2 and TRBV6-3, so those segments were excluded. Because counts were too low, approximately 15 rarely observed V segments, including chromosome 9 orphons, were excluded from the earlier analysis of around 590 of the donors. In a later analysis, TCR association rates were found to vary across HLA loci, with the most associated TCRs seen for DRB1 alleles and the fewest for HLA-C alleles. This cohort had only TCR beta chains sequenced, and the lack of alpha or paired-chain data limited which features could be detected. A later analysis associated roughly 17,000 TCR beta sequences with specific HLA alleles at a false discovery rate of 0.05. Most TCR sequences were seen in very few donors, while some public TCRs were found in many individuals. Roughly uniform sequencing depth across donors was assumed in presence/absence analyses, although this assumption may not hold. Assigning TCR associations to individual alleles was difficult when HLA alleles, especially DR and DQ, strongly co-occurred. It was suggested by the authors that the approach could potentially be generalized to other disease states and immunological phenotypes. The classifier was reported to diagnose cytomegalovirus status with high specificity and sensitivity in both the original and validation cohorts. Most CMV-associated TCR beta chains appeared to be HLA-restricted in a later analysis, and the HLA associations seemed to be driven largely by CMV exposure. In a later analysis, HLA-associated TCR beta chains showed more clonal expansion and lower generation probabilities than non-associated chains that were equally common. In an earlier analysis of 587 of the donors, most TCR beta V segments appeared in productive rearrangements about 87% or about 30% of the time, broadly matching IMGT annotations. Several of the top co-occurrence clusters appeared to be linked to parvovirus B19, influenza, CMV and Epstein-Barr virus, according to a later analysis. CMV serostatus was the only immune exposure information available for the cohort. A further reported finding was that TCR beta sequences accurately predicted the HLA-A and HLA-B alleles for most subjects in the first cohort. Linkage disequilibrium might explain the correlated functional status among segregating V segments, but an unknown experimental factor could not be excluded. In vitro tests confirmed that a few of the cytomegalovirus-associated TCR beta chains recognize cytomegalovirus antigens.

V lost 3 bases and J lost 7 bases; the stretch between them is 9 bases long. The CDR3 measures 12 amino acids from cysteine to phenylalanine. Solely the CDR3 DNA is kept, with 36 bases framed from the first base. Per the germline V gene (reference sequence), SEHNR is the CDR1 and FQNEAQ is the CDR2. Sequencing was carried out using PBMCs. This TCR came from a young woman in good health and CMV-seronegative. Recombination joined TRBV7-9 with TRBJ1-2; there is no confident call for the D gene. The bases are TGTGCCAGCAGCTTGAGGATGGGTGGCTACACCTTC. It translates to CASSLRMGGYTF.